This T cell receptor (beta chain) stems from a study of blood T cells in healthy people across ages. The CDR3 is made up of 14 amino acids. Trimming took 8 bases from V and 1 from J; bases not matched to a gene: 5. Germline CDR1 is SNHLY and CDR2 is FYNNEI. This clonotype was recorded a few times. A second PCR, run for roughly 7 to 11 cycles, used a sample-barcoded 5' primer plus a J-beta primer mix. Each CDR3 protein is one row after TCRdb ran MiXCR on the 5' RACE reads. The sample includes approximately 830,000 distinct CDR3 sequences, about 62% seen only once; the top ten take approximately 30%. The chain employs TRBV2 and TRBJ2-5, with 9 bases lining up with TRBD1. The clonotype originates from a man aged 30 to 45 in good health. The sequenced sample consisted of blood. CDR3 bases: TGTGCCAGCGGGACAGGGAGTTCCCAAGAGACCCAGTACTTC. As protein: CASGTGSSQETQYF.